The clone carrying this T cell receptor (beta chain) has more than one count but fewer than ten. What it recognizes is unknown. Each CDR3 protein gets one entry after TCRdb re-called the reads with MiXCR. The sample includes under 130,000 distinct CDR3 sequences, under 50% seen only once; the top ten take approximately 69%. This specimen belongs to a study of T cell repertoires in cytomegalovirus infection. Study at large: CMV epitopes that were recently identified and HLA-C-restricted were used alongside well-studied HLA-B-restricted ones. In public TCR beta signatures, there were indications of both CMV infection and matching HLA type.

The germline CDR1 and CDR2 sequences are SEHNR and FQNEAQ (reference sequence). This CDR3 has 16 residues. J was trimmed by 2 bases and V by 3 bases; bases with no gene match: 7. The chain recombines TRBV7-9 with TRBJ1-2, with 9 positions matching TRBD1. The material was CD8+ T cells from cultured PBMCs, obtained from culture after CMV antigen stimulation. This clonotype originated in a human donor in good health (CMV status not recorded). Some clones in this sample may be carry-over from other donors' samples. Written as DNA, the CDR3 is TGTGCCAGCAGCTTTGTTTCTGGACAGGGGAACTATGGCTACACCTTC. Protein sequence: CASSFVSGQGNYGYTF.